This TCR beta chain was identified during a study of blood T cell repertoires in COVID-19. Study at large: Sample material is recorded as cDNA or gDNA derived from T cells, B-cell-depleted T cells, or PBMCs.

Ages ranged from about 18 to 89 years, with residence in about 24 US areas. The protocol was immunoSEQ multiplex PCR, while the TCRdb copy is restricted to in-frame clones and leaves out a portion. The sample has just under 250,000 clones, around nine tenths seen once; the top ten hold approximately 3.7%. CDR3 length: 14 amino acids. CDR1 and CDR2 from the germline V gene are MNHEY and SVGEGT. Trimming took off 3 bases at V and 4 bases at J, with 13 bases between the two ends. The clonotype was recovered from a woman in her 30s who had recovered from COVID-19. The gene calls are TRBV6-2 or TRBV6-3 and TRBJ2-7; D possibly corresponds to TRBD1 (6 bases). Source material: PBMCs or T cells enriched from blood (not recorded which). The CDR3 coding sequence is TGTGCCAGCAGTTATCCCGGGACAAAATACGAGCAGTACTTC. It is translated as CASSYPGTKYEQYF.